What follows are 15 T cell receptor beta chains derived from one specimen sequenced in a study of a mutant IDH1 vaccine in newly diagnosed glioma (dated by TCRdb to the early 2020s). Explained via the paper, the time point label denotes: week 35, safety follow-up. Each vaccine dose, consisting of 300 ug of a 20-mer mutant IDH1 peptide in Montanide, was administered subcutaneously with topical imiquimod. No antigen has been assigned to these receptors. Library preparation employed the immunoSEQ multiplex PCR assay. Here the immuneACCESS table is served through TCRdb, limited to in-frame sequences with V and J called. Missing clones are a known gap in these copies; in checked studies unresolved V genes cover under half, and the rest lacks a known reason. The sample data list 65,000 to 85,000 clones, and approximately 86% of these were observed just once. 2% to 2.5% of the sample lies in the top ten.

The sample here was PBMCs, taken from a glioma patient whose treatment included an IDH1 peptide vaccine. The receptors originated from a man aged 30-40 years with glioma.

This chain uses TRBV19 with TRBJ2-3, with 11 bases aligning to TRBD2. There are 15 residues in the CDR3. Germline V lookup: CDR1 LNHDA, CDR2 SQIVND (reference sequence). The trim removed 6 bases at V and 2 bases at J, leaving 4 bases unmatched. CDR3 in amino acids: CASRLTSGITDTQYF. The CDR3 DNA sequence: TGTGCCAGTAGGCTGACTAGCGGGATCACAGATACGCAGTATTTT.

The chain links TRBV13 to TRBJ1-1; D remains unclear. V was pared by 6 bases and J by 3 bases, with 11 bases between. This CDR3 spans 13 amino acids. Looked up from germline, CDR1 is PRHDT and CDR2 is FYEKMQ (reference sequence). CDR3 loop: CASSLSRDTEAFF. The CDR3 coding sequence is TGTGCCAGCAGTTTAAGCCGGGACACTGAAGCTTTCTTT. The whole variable domain, remainder taken from reference TRBV13 and TRBJ1-1, is AAGVIQSPRHLIKEKRETATLKCYPIPRHDTVYWYQQGPGQDPQFLISFYEKMQSDKGSIPDRFSAQQFSDYHSELNMSSLELGDSALYFCASSLSRDTEAFFGQGTRLTVV.

The genes are TRBV7-9 and TRBJ2-2, with D possibly matching TRBD2 (5 bases). The CDR3 is made up of 15 amino acids. Germline V CDR1 and CDR2: SEHNR, FQNEAQ (reference sequence). Trimming removed 5 bases from V and 5 bases from J, with 15 bases in between. The CDR3 spells CASSRKERATGELFF. In DNA form, the CDR3 reads TGTGCCAGCAGCCGAAAGGAGAGGGCGACCGGGGAGCTGTTTTTT. The variable domain in full, completed from reference TRBV7-9 and TRBJ2-2, reads DTGVSQNPRHKITKRGQNVTFRCDPISEHNRLYWYRQTLGQGPEFLTYFQNEAQLEKSRLLSDRFSAERPKGSFSTLEIQRTEQGDSAMYLCASSRKERATGELFFGEGSRLTVL.

The V call is TRBV11-2, the J call TRBJ2-1, with 11 bases aligning to TRBD1. Trimming took 0 bases from V and 2 from J; bases not matched to a gene: 3. Germline V CDR1 and CDR2: SGHAT, FQNNGV. CDR3 size: 17 residues. Here the CDR3 reads CASSLDRDRGTYNEQFF. The DNA of the CDR3 is TGTGCCAGCAGCTTAGATCGGGACAGGGGGACCTACAATGAGCAGTTCTTC.

V usage is TRBV29-1 and J usage is TRBJ2-7; D uncertain. Germline CDR1 is SQVTM and CDR2 is ANQGSEA. The CDR3 is 14 residues long. V was pared by 4 bases and J by 6 bases, with 19 bases between. CDR3 in amino acids: CSVARQIPPGEQYF. In DNA, the CDR3 is TGCAGCGTTGCCCGGCAGATCCCCCCGGGCGAGCAGTACTTC.

This clone has more than one count but fewer than ten. The CDR3 protein is CASSELRTAYGEQYF. The CDR3 DNA sequence: TGTGCCAGCAGTGAACTACGGACAGCCTACGGGGAGCAGTACTTC. V usage is TRBV28 and J usage is TRBJ2-7; TRBD1 might be the D (6 bases). The germline V and J ends were trimmed by 5 bases and 7 bases, with 21 bases remaining between them. Germline loops: CDR1 MDHEN, CDR2 SYDVKM. CDR3 length: 15 residues.

V is TRBV5-6 and J is TRBJ1-6; the D gene is possibly TRBD1 (5 bases). Germline values: CDR1 SGHDT, CDR2 YYEEEE. The V and J ends lost 1 base and 10 bases respectively, with 21 bases between them. The CDR3 has 17 residues. Here the CDR3 reads CASSLRLQGTVHSPLHF. The CDR3 nucleotides read TGTGCCAGCAGCTTGAGGCTGCAGGGCACGGTACACTCACCCCTCCACTTT.

A remark on this clone: The same CDR3 can be traced to other DNA sequences in this sample. The rearrangement joins TRBV2 to TRBJ2-7; 9 nucleotides match TRBD1. V shed 4 bases, J shed 7 bases, and the junction held 5 bases outside the gene matches. This CDR3 has 13 residues. Germline-derived CDR1 and CDR2 are SNHLY and FYNNEI. In DNA, the CDR3 is TGTGCCAGCAGTGCCGGACAGGGGAGGGAGCAGTACTTC. Amino acids: CASSAGQGREQYF.

V usage is TRBV11-1 and J usage is TRBJ2-3; D unclear. This CDR3 spans 14 amino acids. The V end lost 1 base, the J end lost 4 bases, and 9 bases lay between the germline ends. Germline CDR1 reads SGHAT; CDR2 reads FQDESV (reference sequence). The CDR3 spells CASSLETAPDTQYF. The CDR3 bases are TGTGCCAGCAGCTTAGAAACAGCTCCAGATACGCAGTATTTT.

This chain links TRBV5-1 with TRBJ2-7, with 9 nucleotides matching TRBD2. The ends lost 2 bases at V and 4 bases at J; junction bases unmatched: 10. CDR3 length: 16 amino acids. Germline V gene data show CDR1 as SGHRS and CDR2 as YFSETQ. The CDR3 loop is CASSLPRASGEYEQYF. The CDR3, as DNA: TGCGCCAGCAGCTTACCCCGGGCTAGCGGGGAGTACGAGCAGTACTTC.

The chain links TRBV15 to TRBJ1-2; 7 bases fit TRBD1. The germline gives CDR1 LNHNV, CDR2 YYDKDF (reference sequence). The CDR3 length is 13 residues. Germline trimming cut 5 bases from V and 4 bases from J; bases unmatched to any gene: 4. The CDR3 DNA reads TGTGCCACCAGCCCCGACAGGGTCTATGGCTACACCTTC. It is translated as CATSPDRVYGYTF.

The rearrangement links TRBV5-1 to TRBJ2-1, with D possibly being TRBD2 (6 bases). Germline CDR1 is SGHRS and CDR2 is YFSETQ. CDR3 length: 15 residues. Trimming cost V 0 bases and J 3 bases, with 10 bases left between them. CDR3 residues: CASSLGGGNYNEQFF. The CDR3 bases are TGCGCCAGCAGCTTGGGAGGCGGGAACTACAATGAGCAGTTCTTC. Looking up the rest from reference TRBV5-1 and TRBJ2-1 gives the full variable domain: KAGVTQTPRYLIKTRGQQVTLSCSPISGHRSVSWYQQTPGQGLQFLFEYFSETQRNKGNFPGRFSGRQFSNSRSEMNVSTLELGDSALYLCASSLGGGNYNEQFFGPGTRLTVL.

V usage is TRBV11-2 and J usage is TRBJ1-1, with TRBD1 matching 7 bases. Germline V lookup: CDR1 SGHAT, CDR2 FQNNGV. V shed 5 bases and J 3 bases; nucleotides not matched to a gene: 9. The CDR3 contains 15 residues. As DNA, the CDR3 is TGTGCCAGCAGCCGGAAGGTGCAGGGGGACACTGAAGCTTTCTTT. Amino acid sequence: CASSRKVQGDTEAFF.

V gene TRBV28 combines with J gene TRBJ2-3; a possible D gene is TRBD2 (5 bases). Germline V gene lookup returns CDR1 MDHEN and CDR2 SYDVKM. The V end was cut by 6 bases, the J end by 6 bases, with 7 bases between. The CDR3 runs to 11 residues. The CDR3 DNA follows: TGTGCCAGCAGCGGCGGGGATACGCAGTATTTT. This translates into CASSGGDTQYF.

V is TRBV27 and J is TRBJ1-1; D not certain. V was shortened by 5 bases and J by 3 bases, with 13 bases between the two germline ends. From germline, CDR1 is MNHEY and CDR2 SMNVEV (reference sequence). CDR3 size: 14 residues. DNA for the CDR3: TGTGCCAGCAGTCTCGCGCCCCCCCACACTGAAGCTTTCTTT. Protein sequence: CASSLAPPHTEAFF.